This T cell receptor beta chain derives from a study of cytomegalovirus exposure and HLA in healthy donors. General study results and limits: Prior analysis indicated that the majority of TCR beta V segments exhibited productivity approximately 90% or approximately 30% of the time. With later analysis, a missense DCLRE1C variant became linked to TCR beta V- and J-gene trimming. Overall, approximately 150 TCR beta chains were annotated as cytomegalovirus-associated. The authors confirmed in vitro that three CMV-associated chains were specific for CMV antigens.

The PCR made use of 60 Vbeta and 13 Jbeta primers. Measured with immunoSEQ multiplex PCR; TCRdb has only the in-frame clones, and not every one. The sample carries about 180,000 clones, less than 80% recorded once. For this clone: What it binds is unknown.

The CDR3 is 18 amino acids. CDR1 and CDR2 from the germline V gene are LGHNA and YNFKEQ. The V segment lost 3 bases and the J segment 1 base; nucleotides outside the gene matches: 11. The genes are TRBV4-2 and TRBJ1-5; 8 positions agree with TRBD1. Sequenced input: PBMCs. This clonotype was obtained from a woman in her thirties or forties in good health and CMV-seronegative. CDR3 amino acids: CASSQYFGQGGSNQPQHF. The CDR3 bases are TGTGCCAGCAGCCAGTATTTCGGACAGGGTGGAAGCAATCAGCCCCAGCATTTT.